A single sample gave rise to the 21 T cell receptor beta chains below, sequenced in a study of cytotoxic CD8 clonotypes in ibrutinib-treated CLL. TCRdb's table, derived via immunoSEQ multiplex PCR, lists solely in-frame clones and lacks some. The sample lists 250,000 to 350,000 clones; 65% to 85% were seen once. Sequenced here: PBMCs, sampled at disease progression, from a patient treated with ibrutinib. Source of these receptors: a human donor with chronic lymphocytic leukemia.

This clone has a single count. The J gene is TRBJ1-5, the V gene TRBV7-8; 8 nucleotides match TRBD1. CDR1 is SGHVS and CDR2 is FQNEAQ in the germline V gene. With V trimmed by 5 bases and J by 1 base, 4 bases remained unmatched. This CDR3 has 15 residues. CDR3 sequence: CASSRRQGSNQPQHF. The CDR3 region has the DNA TGTGCCAGCAGCCGACGACAGGGGAGCAATCAGCCCCAGCATTTT.

This chain uses TRBV15 with TRBJ1-5; D remains unclear. The ends were cut back, 3 bases at V and 11 bases at J, with 14 bases in the middle. Germline CDR1 and CDR2: LNHNV and YYDKDF (reference sequence). The CDR3 runs 13 residues. The CDR3 DNA is TGTGCCACCAGCAGGCACAAATCCCTGTCCCAGCATTTT. Protein sequence: CATSRHKSLSQHF.

In its sample, this clone was seen once. The CDR3, as DNA: TGCAGCGTTGCGCCGGGAGAATCCGCCGAGCAGTACTTC. It is translated as CSVAPGESAEQYF. The chain couples TRBV29-1 to TRBJ2-7; D might be TRBD2 (6 bases). This CDR3 region has 13 residues. V lost 4 bases, J lost 6 bases, and 16 bases lay in between. Germline CDR1 SQVTM, CDR2 ANQGSEA.

In regard to this clone: The conserved final phenylalanine or tryptophan is absent from the CDR3, which likely points to a read error. The DNA is left out, because the CDR3 cannot be placed on it with certainty; the CDR3 is given as TCRdb lists it. CDR3 in amino acids: CASSDPDFTL. This chain connects TRBV2 to TRBJ1-2. The germline CDR1 and CDR2 sequences are SNHLY and FYNNEI. A total of 10 residues make up the CDR3, ends included.

This chain links TRBV7-2 with TRBJ2-3, with no clear D. Germline CDR1 is SGHTA and CDR2 is FQGNSA. The CDR3 runs to 14 residues. V was shortened by 3 bases and J by 2 bases, with 9 bases between the two germline ends. The CDR3 DNA sequence: TGTGCCAGCAGCTTTCTAGGCTACACAGATACGCAGTATTTT. Translation: CASSFLGYTDTQYF.

The chain is built from TRBV5-1 and TRBJ2-5; a possible D gene is TRBD2 (6 bases). V was clipped by 4 bases and J by 7 bases, with 17 bases between them. The CDR3 has 14 residues. CDR1 SGHRS and CDR2 YFSETQ come from the germline V gene. CDR3 protein: CASSPTRPRGTQYF. For the CDR3, the DNA is TGCGCCAGCAGCCCTACGCGGCCGCGGGGGACCCAGTACTTC.

A few counts support this clone. CDR3 amino acids: CAMKGTETGNTIYF. For the CDR3, the DNA is TGTGCCATGAAAGGGACAGAGACTGGAAACACCATATATTTT. The chain has TRBV2 and TRBJ1-3, with 7 bases aligning to TRBD1. V shed 10 bases and J 2 bases; nucleotides not matched to a gene: 8. CDR3 length equals 14 residues. Germline V lookup: CDR1 SNHLY, CDR2 FYNNEI.

As concerns this clone: Other DNA sequences in the same sample also yield this CDR3. V is TRBV7-2 and J is TRBJ2-3; weak D call: TRBD2 (7 bases). Germline loops: CDR1 SGHTA, CDR2 FQGNSA. The CDR3 is 15 amino acids. V was trimmed by 1 base and J by 5 bases, leaving 13 bases between them. CDR3 residues: CASSLVGGPGDTQYF. The DNA of the CDR3 is TGTGCCAGCAGCTTAGTCGGGGGGCCGGGAGATACGCAGTATTTT.

V and J are TRBV5-1 and TRBJ2-7; 10 bases are shared with TRBD2. The CDR3 covers 15 residues. Per germline, CDR1 SGHRS and CDR2 YFSETQ. Trimming removed 4 bases from V and 3 bases from J; junction bases left unmatched: 7. CDR3 DNA sequence: TGCGCCAGCAGCCAAGGGGCTAGCGGGGGCTACGAGCAGTACTTC. Residues: CASSQGASGGYEQYF.

This sequence joins TRBV4-2 and TRBJ1-4; a possible D gene is TRBD1 (5 bases). Trimming pared 0 bases from V and 6 bases from J, leaving 14 bases between. Germline V CDR1 and CDR2: LGHNA, YNFKEQ. The CDR3 runs to 16 residues. The CDR3 DNA reads as TGTGCCAGCAGCCAAGAACTTCGCATGACAGATGAAAAACTGTTTTTT. It is translated as CASSQELRMTDEKLFF.

This clone was seen many times. The chain couples TRBV4-2 to TRBJ2-1, with 8 bases matching TRBD2. After removal of 1 base from V and 10 bases from J, the junction contained 6 bases not matched to a gene. This CDR3 contains 14 residues. From germline, CDR1 is LGHNA and CDR2 YNFKEQ. The CDR3 DNA sequence: TGTGCCAGCAGCCAAGCGGGAGGGATTCGGGAGCAGTTCTTC. Its protein is CASSQAGGIREQFF.

The CDR3: CAISESRVGAFF. In DNA form, the CDR3 reads TGTGCCATCAGTGAGTCGAGGGTTGGAGCTTTCTTT. The V and J genes are TRBV10-3 and TRBJ1-1, with no clear D. The CDR3 loop spans 12 amino acids. The germline gives CDR1 ENHRY, CDR2 SYGVKD. V lost 0 bases and J 10 bases, leaving 9 bases between the germline ends.

The rearrangement links TRBV21-1 to TRBJ1-2. TRBV21-1 is reported as a pseudogene. The CDR3 contains 10 residues. CDR3 bases: TGTGCCAGCAGTGGGGTTGGCTACACCTTC. Its protein is CASSGVGYTF.

V usage is TRBV2 and J usage is TRBJ2-7, with unresolved D. The CDR3 sequence is 13 residues long. With 4 bases removed from V and 3 bases from J, the gap between germline ends came to 10 bases. Per the germline V gene, CDR1 is SNHLY and CDR2 is FYNNEI. CDR3 nucleotide sequence: TGTGCCAGCAGTGGGACCGTTGTCTACGAGCAGTACTTC. Translating it yields CASSGTVVYEQYF.

V and J are TRBV11-3 and TRBJ2-1, with D unclear. The V and J ends lost 1 base and 4 bases respectively, with 5 bases between them. In germline, CDR1 is SGHNT, CDR2 YENEEA. The CDR3 has 13 amino acids. The CDR3 loop is CASSLVPYNEQFF. The CDR3 DNA reads TGTGCCAGCAGCTTAGTCCCATACAATGAGCAGTTCTTC.

The V gene is TRBV7-8, the J gene TRBJ1-2; maybe TRBD1 (5 bases). The V end was cut by 5 bases, the J end by 2 bases, with 9 bases between. The CDR3 totals 13 residues. Looked up from germline, CDR1 is SGHVS and CDR2 is FQNEAQ. CDR3 protein: CASSPGTNYGYTF. As DNA, the CDR3 is TGTGCCAGCAGCCCTGGGACCAACTATGGCTACACCTTC.

The genes are TRBV7-3 and TRBJ2-1; D gene unclear. The CDR3 covers 15 residues. The V end lost 2 bases, the J end lost 2 bases, and 10 bases lay between the germline ends. The germline V gene has CDR1 SGHTA and CDR2 FQGTGA. The CDR3 loop reads CASSLVGVPYNEQFF. CDR3 in DNA: TGTGCCAGCAGCTTAGTTGGGGTTCCCTACAATGAGCAGTTCTTC.

The J gene is TRBJ2-1, the V gene TRBV2, with TRBD2 matching over 7 bases. CDR1 and CDR2 (germline): SNHLY, FYNNEI. The CDR3 consists of 11 residues. J was trimmed by 15 bases and V by 3 bases; bases with no gene match: 5. The CDR3 DNA reads as TGTGCCAGCAGTGAGAGGACTAGATCGTTCTTC. Translating it yields CASSERTRSFF.

The rearrangement uses TRBV5-1 and TRBJ1-5, with a tentative D call TRBD1 (5 bases). The CDR3 extends over 15 amino acids. Looked up from germline, CDR1 is SGHRS and CDR2 is YFSETQ. V was trimmed by 3 bases and J by 5 bases, leaving 15 bases between them. CDR3 bases: TGCGCCAGCAGCTACCACTCAGGGAGGGATCAGCCCCAGCATTTT. Amino acids: CASSYHSGRDQPQHF.

This chain joins TRBV10-2 and TRBJ2-7; D is unresolved. The germline gives CDR1 WSHSY, CDR2 SAAADI. V was trimmed by 4 bases and J by 5 bases, leaving 9 bases between them. This CDR3 has 12 residues. The CDR3 loop is CASSVSVNEQYF. CDR3 DNA sequence: TGCGCCAGCAGTGTTTCCGTCAACGAGCAGTACTTC.

The V and J genes are TRBV7-6 and TRBJ2-1; D remains unclear. Trimming pared 4 bases from V and 8 bases from J, leaving 9 bases between. This CDR3 spans 12 amino acids. Germline CDR1 reads SGHVS; CDR2 reads FNYEAQ. In nucleotides, the CDR3 is TGTGCCAGCAGCTACCTTGGCTATGAGCAGTTCTTC. Translating gives CASSYLGYEQFF.